A single sample gave rise to the 2 T cell receptor beta chains below, sequenced in a study of blood T cell repertoires in COVID-19 (TCRdb year 2020). Library prep was done by the immunoSEQ multiplex PCR assay. TCRdb took over this immuneACCESS table, retaining in-frame rearrangements with V and J assigned. Such tables are incomplete; in checked studies, under half of the missing clones stem from an unresolved V gene, and the remainder is unexplained. Recorded for this sample are 110,000 to 150,000 clones; around 83% of them occurred a single time. The ten largest clones take up roughly 1.6% of the sample. Sequenced material: peripheral blood. Receptors were obtained from a human donor in a cohort sampled during active COVID-19.

V is TRBV7-9 and J is TRBJ1-6; D not certain. V was cut by 0 bases and J by 0 bases, with 6 bases left in between. Per the germline V gene, CDR1 is SEHNR and CDR2 is FQNEAQ (reference sequence). CDR3 length: 16 amino acids. DNA for the CDR3: TGTGCCAGCAGCTTAGCAGAGAGCTCCTATAATTCACCCCTCCACTTT. It yields the protein CASSLAESSYNSPLHF.

In this sample, this clone turned up once. V and J are TRBV15 and TRBJ1-5; 11 nucleotides match TRBD1. V dropped 1 base and J dropped 7; count of bases not matched to a gene: 6. The CDR3 spans 16 residues. The germline V gene encodes CDR1 LNHNV and CDR2 YYDKDF (reference sequence). CDR3 amino acids: CATSRARTGGIQPQHF. The CDR3 bases are TGTGCCACCAGCAGAGCTAGGACAGGGGGCATCCAGCCCCAGCATTTT.